One T cell receptor (beta chain) is described in this entry. Its antigen remains unidentified. No qualities accompany the bases; no much larger clone lies one base away. Trimming takes 5 bases from V and 13 bases from J, and the germline ends sit 9 bases apart. As encoded in the germline V gene (reference sequence), CDR1 is SEHNR while CDR2 is FQNEAQ. Reading from cysteine to phenylalanine, the CDR3 counts 11 amino acids. The retained sequence is limited to the CDR3, 33 bases, with the frame set at the first base. The data were taken from a study of shared clonotypes between healthy human individuals (dated by TCRdb to about 2020). Some background on the complete study: The cohort included a few men and a couple of women between 18 and 49 years of age. For each donor, three plates each were used for CD4 naive and CD4 memory, two plates were used for CD8 naive, and one plate was used for CD8 memory. To estimate repertoire size and how much clonotype sharing occurs between individuals, the study deeply sequenced the blood TCR repertoires of a handful of healthy adults. Each donor's leukapheresis produced roughly between roughly 0.85 and 9.5 billion PBMCs. Libraries were prepared and TCR repertoires were sequenced by different laboratories using diverse techniques, in order to increase sequencing depth and limit assay-specific biases.

On the study overall, not on this receptor specifically: Estimated clonotype richness was generally larger for naive than for memory subsets. Higher generation probabilities were observed for clonotypes shared by all four sorted-subset donors than for non-shared clonotypes. Across a handful of donors, 5% to 6% of naive CD4, roughly 3.5% of naive CD8, 2% to 2.5% of memory CD4, and about 0.44% of memory CD8 clonotypes were shared. Pairwise subsampling led to the expectation that sequencing depth would affect the degree of clonotype sharing among donors. Rarefaction of sorted-subset datasets indicated incomplete sequencing despite the large sequencing depth. Only blood was sampled, and tissue TCR repertoires likely differ from those in blood. The small number of donors limited the genetic and exposure-history diversity represented.

The donors were healthy, HIV-negative adults who had no recently reported acute infections or vaccinations. All donors were Caucasian adults living in Nashville, Tennessee, USA. CD4+ T cells were enriched through magnetic negative selection, after which naive cells were positively selected on CD45RA and the remaining negative fraction served as the memory subset. Blood was collected by leukapheresis, and PBMCs were isolated by Ficoll-Histopaque density gradient centrifugation and then cryopreserved in liquid nitrogen vapor phase. Analytical flow cytometry was used to check the purity and quantity of every magnetically sorted T cell population. Each sorted fraction had its genomic DNA isolated and then quantified by UV absorbance on a Nanodrop 2000c. Using the deep immunoSEQ assay, multiplex PCR amplified TCR CDR3 regions from genomic DNA. For each cell subset, the extracted genomic DNA was distributed evenly across all wells of several immunoSEQ 96-well plates, and each plate served as one replicate. For sorted subsets, about 0.2 ug genomic DNA, equal to 30,000 or so T cell genomes, was loaded into each replicate PCR. The purified libraries were quantified using a Qubit 3.0 fluorometer, sized with a Bioanalyzer 2100, and then quantified again using the KAPA Library Quantification kit. A separate single-read 150-cycle Illumina NextSeq 550 flow cell was used to sequence each immunoSEQ 96-well plate. On the authors' methods: The immunoSEQ output contained only junctional sequences without quality scores, so filtering could not match that applied to full-length reads. Sequences were annotated with PyIR, a Python wrapper for IgBLAST v1.9, using IMGT germline references to assign V/J genes and CDR3. Reads with weak V/J assignments (E-value above 1e-6), missing CDR3, stop codons, out-of-frame junctions, or ambiguous translated residues were removed. A V3J clonotype was defined by an identical inferred V gene, J gene, and CDR3 amino acid sequence. Percentage overlap between repertoires was computed as shared unique clonotypes divided by the size of the smaller repertoire. Richness of each repertoire was evaluated using RTK rarefaction, the Chao1 estimator, and Recon v2.1 estimates of unobserved clonotypes. OLGA was used to compute generation probabilities for all TCRbeta clonotypes that the gDNA method yielded from several donors. Held by TCRdb, this immuneACCESS table contains in-frame sequences only and omits some clones. Under half of the omission traces to an unresolved V gene where checked; the cause of the rest is unknown. D and trimming come from the DNA, and the V and J calls and clone size come from that table. This sample comprises some 1 million clones, roughly 80% of them detected only once. Jointly, the top ten make up less than 1.5% of the sample.

The chain was built from TRBV7-9 and TRBJ2-6; matching of 5 bases hints at TRBD1 as the D gene. The material sequenced was memory CD4+ T cells sorted from blood. The cell subset or site label, read with the paper, signifies: CD45RA-negative fraction. The receptor was derived from a man between 18 and 35 years old in good health. CDR3 loop: CASSLRQVLTF. The DNA is TGTGCCAGCAGCCTCAGACAGGTCCTGACTTTC.